What follows is one T cell receptor beta chain and its context. Its specific antigen is unknown. Library preparation was by the immunoSEQ multiplex PCR assay. A mixture of 60 forward primers for TCR Vbeta segments and 13 reverse primers for TCR Jbeta segments was used in the multiplex PCR. The CDR3 region of rearranged TCR beta genes was amplified from genomic DNA with a multiplex PCR assay. The Illumina HiSeq System was used to sequence the amplified TCR beta libraries as 87-base-pair reads. Per the original workflow: A later analysis tallied about 77 million unique TCR beta chains across the approximately 670 repertoires, and 10 million to 11 million of those chains were shared by two or more donors. A nearest-neighbor algorithm error-corrected the raw reads and collapsed the reads into unique sequences, merging closely related sequences to remove PCR and sequencing errors. To assign V, D and J gene segments, CDR3 sequences were aligned to IMGT reference sequences. For a sequence to be retained, at least a six-nucleotide match to both a V gene segment and a J gene segment was required. A rearrangement was called productive if the CDR3 had no stop codons and remained in frame with V and J, and every other rearrangement was called non-productive. Following IMGT convention, CDR3 was defined as the stretch from the second conserved V-encoded cysteine up to the conserved J-encoded phenylalanine. Sequences without an unambiguous match to a single V gene segment were excluded from the earlier analysis of a few hundred of the donors. An earlier analysis of fewer than 750 of the donors classified V segments as functional when productive rearrangements were above 56.7% and as segregating when the standard deviation between donors was above 5%. A statistical classification framework was developed to diagnose cytomegalovirus status using the catalog of TCR beta chain sequences. V and J gene assignment, in a later analysis, came from comparing TCR nucleotide sequences with IMGT/GENE-DB human TR gene sequences. In a later analysis, CDR3 sequences and most-parsimonious VDJ recombination scenarios were assigned using the TCRdist pipeline. In a later analysis, each TCR beta chain was defined by its CDR3 amino acid sequence together with its V-gene family, and reads lacking a unique V-gene family were excluded. As a way to deal with suspected cross-contamination and a sequencing artifact, a later analysis dropped approximately 570 nucleotide sequences that were highly shared and had low generation probability. A later analysis calculated a clonal expansion index for each public chain from normalized within-repertoire ranks of inferred template counts. In a later analysis, generation probabilities were computed with a VDJ recombination model fitted to out-of-frame rearrangements, and the resulting probabilities were checked against IGoR. In a later analysis, hypergeometric tests were used to score TCR-TCR, TCR-HLA and TCR-CMV co-occurrence, with a repertoire-size bias correction applied to TCR pairs. To estimate false discovery rates, a later analysis permuted the HLA or CMV assignments 20 times. In a later analysis, co-occurring TCRs were grouped with DBSCAN, and TCRdist sequence similarity was added when clustering was performed within HLA-allele-positive subsets. Co-occurrence clustering excluded repertoires with fewer than 30,000 or more than 120,000 public chains, plus five with anomalous nucleotide sharing. In its TCRdb copy, this immuneACCESS table keeps in-frame sequences only and misses some clones. Where compared with another copy, unresolved V genes explain less than half of these, and the others have no known cause. V and J calls and clone size come straight from that table; D and trimming were deduced from the DNA. The sample table on file contains over 100,000 clones. The leading ten clones occupy roughly 6.6% of the sample.

The CDR3 contains 15 residues, cysteine and phenylalanine counted. CDR3 DNA is the only sequence kept; it has 45 bases, read in frame from the first base. CDR1 SGHDT and CDR2 YYEEEE were looked up in the germline V gene. Germline trimming: 0 bases from V, 15 bases from J; junction bases outside gene matches: 9. The cohort comprised some 730 healthy bone marrow donors. Cohort members were all nominally healthy when sampled, although unrecorded immune exposures were likely present. The donor tested CMV seropositive, placing the donor among the 250 to 300 seropositive members of the cohort. Each donor provided a peripheral blood sample, and peripheral blood mononuclear cells were used for TCR beta sequencing. The Qiagen DNeasy Blood Extraction Kit was used to extract genomic DNA from the blood cell samples. This specimen belongs to a study of cytomegalovirus exposure and HLA in healthy donors (dated by TCRdb to between 2016 and 2019). Looking at the study overall: An earlier analysis of 587 of the donors reported approximately 270 Gb of sequence data and approximately 110 million unique TCR beta sequences from about 200 million T cells. The study aimed to test whether cataloging public T cell receptors could reveal signatures of past pathogen exposure. HLA typing covered class I and class II loci at four-digit resolution. Approximately 300 gigabases of sequencing data and around 88 million unique TCR sequences made up an early release that covered over 550 HLA-typed donors. Alongside the repertoire data, information on donor age, sex, ethnicity and CMV serostatus was compiled. Four or five DR-DQ haplotypes were handled as single units for association and clustering because linkage in the cohort was strong. All discovery cohort repertoires had been generated using a single sequencing platform. A separate validation cohort of some 130 different subjects was used in addition to the 666-subject first cohort. In a later genetic analysis, genome-wide SNP genotypes for about 55% of the roughly 700 donors were used, and that subset was treated as a discovery cohort. In the later analysis, no new phenotypic data were used to find candidate immune exposures; instead, reliance was placed on TCR beta sequences and their occurrence across donors. An earlier analysis of around 580 of the donors used high-throughput TCR beta sequencing to judge whether each TCR beta V gene segment behaved as functional or pseudogenic. Of the approximately 400 genotyped donors, 65% to 90% fell in the genetic ancestry cluster associated with self-reported Caucasian donors. The study used immunosequencing to profile the T cell repertoires of under 700 subjects and linked those repertoires to cytomegalovirus serostatus. Typing coverage differed by locus: A, B, C, DRB1 and DQB1 were typed in about 620-630 donors, DQA1 in about 560, DPA1 in 600 to 610, and DPB1 in 400 to 490. High-throughput TCR immunosequencing, statistical association of individual TCRs with disease status, and machine learning were combined to predict cytomegalovirus infection status. A later analysis re-examined previously published TCR beta repertoires from roughly 720 donors and added high-resolution HLA genotyping to investigate patterns of TCR occurrence. Across some 400 genotyped donors of the cohort, an average of 235,054 unique TCR beta nucleotide sequences per donor were sequenced, and roughly 17% of those sequences were non-productive. The study at large found these results: When HLA alleles, especially DR and DQ, strongly co-occurred, attributing TCR associations to individual alleles was difficult. Specific HLA alleles were associated with some 15,000 TCR beta sequences at a false discovery rate of 0.05 in a later analysis. Correlated functional status among segregating V segments might reflect linkage disequilibrium, but an unknown experimental factor could not be ruled out. A later analysis found that most CMV-associated TCR beta chains appeared HLA-restricted, with HLA associations seemingly driven largely by CMV exposure. The 87-base-pair reads could not distinguish some IMGT-functional V segments, including TRBV6-2 and TRBV6-3, so those segments were excluded. According to a later analysis, TCR association rates differed among HLA loci, with DRB1 alleles showing the most associated TCRs and HLA-C alleles showing the fewest. Most TCR sequences were seen in very few donors, while some public TCRs were found in many individuals. According to a later genetic analysis, donors in an Asian-associated ancestry cluster had fewer N-insertions in productive TCRs than the roughly 700-donor mean. The only immune exposure information available for the cohort was CMV serostatus. A further reported finding was that TCR beta sequences accurately predicted the HLA-A and HLA-B alleles for most subjects in the first cohort. The sequencing pipeline was judged likely to have produced a cluster of highly shared sequence variants as a technical artifact. HLA typing was unavailable for some donors at each locus, so association tests used only the typed subset. In both the original and validation cohorts, the classifier was reported to diagnose cytomegalovirus status with high specificity and sensitivity. The authors suggested that the approach could potentially be generalized to other disease states and immunological phenotypes. A later genetic analysis associated a missense DCLRE1C variant with V-gene and J-gene trimming of TCR beta chains, and an independent cohort replicated the association. Roughly uniform sequencing depth across donors was assumed in presence/absence analyses, although this assumption may not hold. According to a later analysis, parvovirus B19, influenza, CMV and Epstein-Barr virus appeared linked to several top co-occurrence clusters. Fewer than 20 rarely observed V segments, including chromosome 9 orphons, were excluded from the earlier analysis of a few hundred of the donors because counts were too low. In the study, 150 to 200 TCR beta chains were listed as associated with cytomegalovirus. This cohort had only TCR beta chains sequenced, and the lack of alpha or paired-chain data limited which features could be detected. In an earlier analysis of fewer than 700 of the donors, most TCR beta V segments appeared in productive rearrangements about 87% or about 30% of the time, broadly matching IMGT annotations. Compared with equally common non-associated chains, HLA-associated TCR beta chains in a later analysis were more clonally expanded and had lower generation probabilities. A few of the identified cytomegalovirus-associated TCR beta chains were confirmed in vitro to be specific for cytomegalovirus antigens.

Input material: PBMCs. The sequence came from a man aged 35 to 55 in good health and CMV-seropositive. Recombination joined TRBV5-6 with TRBJ2-1, with 13 junctional bases fitting TRBD2. The CDR3 reads CASSLGGLAGEGGFF. The bases read TGTGCCAGCAGCTTGGGAGGACTAGCGGGAGAAGGGGGGTTCTTC.